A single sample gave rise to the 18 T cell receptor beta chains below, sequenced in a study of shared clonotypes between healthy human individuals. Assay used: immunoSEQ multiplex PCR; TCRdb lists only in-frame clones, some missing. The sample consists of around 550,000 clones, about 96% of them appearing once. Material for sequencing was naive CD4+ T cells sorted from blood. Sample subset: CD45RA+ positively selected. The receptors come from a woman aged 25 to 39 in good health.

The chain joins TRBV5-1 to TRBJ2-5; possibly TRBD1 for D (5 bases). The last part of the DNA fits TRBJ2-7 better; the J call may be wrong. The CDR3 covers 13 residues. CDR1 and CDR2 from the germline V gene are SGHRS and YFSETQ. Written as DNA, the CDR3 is TGCGCCAGCAGCTTTCAGGGCTCCTACGAGCAGTACTTC. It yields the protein CASSFQGSYEQYF.

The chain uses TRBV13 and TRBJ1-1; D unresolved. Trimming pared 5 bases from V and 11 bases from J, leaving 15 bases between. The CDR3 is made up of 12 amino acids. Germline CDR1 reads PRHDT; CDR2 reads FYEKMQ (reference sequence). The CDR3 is CASSLGPGNAFF. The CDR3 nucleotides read TGTGCCAGCAGCCTCGGACCGGGAAATGCTTTCTTT.

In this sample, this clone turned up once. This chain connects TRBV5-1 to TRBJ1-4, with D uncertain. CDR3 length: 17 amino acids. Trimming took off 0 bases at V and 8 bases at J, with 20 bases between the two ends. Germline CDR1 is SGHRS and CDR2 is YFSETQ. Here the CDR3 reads CASSLAGRSGLGEKLFF. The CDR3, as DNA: TGCGCCAGCAGCTTGGCCGGAAGATCGGGGTTAGGAGAAAAACTGTTTTTT.

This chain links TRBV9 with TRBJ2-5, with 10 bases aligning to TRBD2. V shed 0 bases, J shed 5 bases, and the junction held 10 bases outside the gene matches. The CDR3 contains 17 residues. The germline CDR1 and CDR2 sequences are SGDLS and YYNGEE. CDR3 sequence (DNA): TGTGCCAGCAGCGTAGGGACTAGCGGAATGGAGTATGAGACCCAGTACTTC. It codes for CASSVGTSGMEYETQYF.

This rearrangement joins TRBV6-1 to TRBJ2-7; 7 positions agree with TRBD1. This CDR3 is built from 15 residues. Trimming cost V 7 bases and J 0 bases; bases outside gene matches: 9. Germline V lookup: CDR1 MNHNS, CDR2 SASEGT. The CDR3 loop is CASTGPGTDSYEQYF. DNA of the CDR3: TGTGCCAGCACCGGACCCGGGACAGACTCCTACGAGCAGTACTTC.

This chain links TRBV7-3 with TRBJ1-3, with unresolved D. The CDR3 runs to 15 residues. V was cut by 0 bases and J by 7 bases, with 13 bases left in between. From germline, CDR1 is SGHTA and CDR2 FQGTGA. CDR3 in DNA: TGTGCCAGCAGCTTAACTTCCGCCGGTGTGAACACCATATATTTT. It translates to CASSLTSAGVNTIYF.

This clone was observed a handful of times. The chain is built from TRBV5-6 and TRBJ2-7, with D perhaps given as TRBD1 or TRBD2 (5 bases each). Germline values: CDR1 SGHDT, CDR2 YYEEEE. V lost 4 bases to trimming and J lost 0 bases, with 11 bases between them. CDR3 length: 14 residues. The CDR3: CASSKGTPSYEQYF. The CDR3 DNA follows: TGTGCCAGCAGCAAGGGGACCCCCTCCTACGAGCAGTACTTC.

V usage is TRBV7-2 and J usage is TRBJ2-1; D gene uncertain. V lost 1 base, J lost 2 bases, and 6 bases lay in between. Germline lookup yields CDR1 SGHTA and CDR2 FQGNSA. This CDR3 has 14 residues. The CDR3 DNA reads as TGTGCCAGCAGCTTAGGGCTCACCTACAATGAGCAGTTCTTC. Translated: CASSLGLTYNEQFF.

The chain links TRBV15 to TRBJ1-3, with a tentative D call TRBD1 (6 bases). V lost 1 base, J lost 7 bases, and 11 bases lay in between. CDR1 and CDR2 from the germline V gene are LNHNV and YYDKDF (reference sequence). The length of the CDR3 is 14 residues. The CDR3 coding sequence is TGTGCCACCAGCAGAGTCGGTCAGGGGAACACCATATATTTT. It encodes CATSRVGQGNTIYF.

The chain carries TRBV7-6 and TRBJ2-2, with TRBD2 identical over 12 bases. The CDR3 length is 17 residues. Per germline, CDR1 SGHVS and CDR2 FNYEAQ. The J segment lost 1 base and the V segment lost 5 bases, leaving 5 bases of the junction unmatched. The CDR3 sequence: CASSTGLAGMNTGELFF. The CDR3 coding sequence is TGTGCCAGCAGCACCGGACTAGCGGGGATGAACACCGGGGAGCTGTTTTTT.

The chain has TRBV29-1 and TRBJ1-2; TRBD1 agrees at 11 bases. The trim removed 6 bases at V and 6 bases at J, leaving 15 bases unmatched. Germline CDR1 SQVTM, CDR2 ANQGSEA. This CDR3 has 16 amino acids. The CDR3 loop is CSVPRAQGQGVNGYTF. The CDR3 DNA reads TGCAGCGTCCCCCGCGCCCAGGGACAGGGGGTGAATGGCTACACCTTC.

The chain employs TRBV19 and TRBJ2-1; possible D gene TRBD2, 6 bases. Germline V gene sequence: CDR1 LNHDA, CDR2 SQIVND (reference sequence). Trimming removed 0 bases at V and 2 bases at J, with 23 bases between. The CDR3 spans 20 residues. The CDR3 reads CASSIDPVGYPGTPYNEQFF. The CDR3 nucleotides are TGTGCCAGTAGTATAGATCCAGTCGGGTACCCCGGGACTCCCTACAATGAGCAGTTCTTC. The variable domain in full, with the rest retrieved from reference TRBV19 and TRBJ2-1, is DGGITQSPKYLFRKEGQNVTLSCEQNLNHDAMYWYRQDPGQGLRLIYYSQIVNDFQKGDIAEGYSVSREKKESFPLTVTSAQKNPTAFYLCASSIDPVGYPGTPYNEQFFGPGTRLTVL.

This CDR3 reads CASSQVPGQANEKLFF. CDR3 in DNA: TGCGCCAGCAGCCAAGTCCCGGGACAGGCTAATGAAAAACTGTTTTTT. The chain couples TRBV4-1 to TRBJ1-4, with 8 bases aligning to TRBD1. The CDR3 spans 16 residues. J gave up 3 bases and V 1 base, and 4 bases lay outside the gene matches. The V gene's germline CDR1 is MGHRA and CDR2 YSYEKL.

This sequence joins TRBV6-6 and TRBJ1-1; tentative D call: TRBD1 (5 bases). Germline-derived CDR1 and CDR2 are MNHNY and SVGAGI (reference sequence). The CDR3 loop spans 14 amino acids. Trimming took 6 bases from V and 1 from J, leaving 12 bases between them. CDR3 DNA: TGTGCCAGCAGACTCACCGGGGCGAACACTGAAGCTTTCTTT. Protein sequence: CASRLTGANTEAFF.

The CDR3 DNA reads TGTGCCAGCAGGGGAGTTAGCAATCAGCCCCAGCATTTT. Protein: CASRGVSNQPQHF. The rearrangement links TRBV28 to TRBJ1-5, with no clear D. CDR1 and CDR2 (germline): MDHEN, SYDVKM. The V end was cut by 6 bases, the J end by 0 bases, with 6 bases between. The CDR3 is 13 amino acids.

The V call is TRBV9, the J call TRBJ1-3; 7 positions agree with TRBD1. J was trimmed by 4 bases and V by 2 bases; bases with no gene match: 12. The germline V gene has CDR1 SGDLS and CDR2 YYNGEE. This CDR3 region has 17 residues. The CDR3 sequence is CASSVGLDRAAGNTIYF. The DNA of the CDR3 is TGTGCCAGCAGCGTGGGGCTTGACAGGGCGGCAGGAAACACCATATATTTT.

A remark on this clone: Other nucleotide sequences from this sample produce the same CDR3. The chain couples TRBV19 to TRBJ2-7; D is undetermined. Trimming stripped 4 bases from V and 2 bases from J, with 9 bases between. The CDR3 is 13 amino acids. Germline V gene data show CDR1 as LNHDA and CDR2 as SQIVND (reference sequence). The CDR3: CASSRGGTYEQYF. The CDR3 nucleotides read TGTGCCAGTAGTAGAGGCGGTACCTACGAGCAGTACTTC. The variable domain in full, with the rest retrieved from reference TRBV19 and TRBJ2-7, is DGGITQSPKYLFRKEGQNVTLSCEQNLNHDAMYWYRQDPGQGLRLIYYSQIVNDFQKGDIAEGYSVSREKKESFPLTVTSAQKNPTAFYLCASSRGGTYEQYFGPGTRLTVT.

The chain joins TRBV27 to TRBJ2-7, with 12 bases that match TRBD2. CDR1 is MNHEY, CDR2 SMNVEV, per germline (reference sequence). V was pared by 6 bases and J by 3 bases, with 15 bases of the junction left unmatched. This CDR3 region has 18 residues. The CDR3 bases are TGTGCCAGCAGCCGCTACCCCACGACTAGCGGGAGTTTCTACGAGCAGTACTTC. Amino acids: CASSRYPTTSGSFYEQYF.